This entry concerns a single T cell receptor (beta chain). Its target is unknown. One base away lies a much larger clone, so this may be a sequencing read error. The cDNA was synthesized by 5'RACE incorporating 10-nucleotide random UMIs. Whenever a sequencing run was performed, it yielded over 170 million TCR-beta sequences from 15-18 subjects. TCRdb reprocessed the 5' RACE reads with MiXCR, giving one entry per CDR3 protein. This sample carries over 70,000 distinct CDR3 sequences, about 9.4% of them seen once, and the ten largest clones take 9.5% to 10%. These data are taken from a study of neurological immune-mediated disorders. Trimming took 4 bases from V and 2 from J, leaving 20 bases between them. This CDR3 region has 17 residues. Germline V gene sequence: CDR1 SGHRS, CDR2 YFSETQ. The time point denotes: longitudinal time-point 1 (baseline). Study-wide points: In HTLV-1-associated myelopathy, TCR clonal expansion was greatest, whereas multiple sclerosis had the least, falling below healthy controls.

This clonotype was obtained from a young man in good health. This rearrangement joins TRBV5-1 to TRBJ2-3, with a tentative D call TRBD2 (5 bases). Source material: PBMCs. CDR3 loop: CASSRLWSGMDTDTQYF. The CDR3 DNA is TGCGCCAGCAGCCGCCTCTGGTCGGGGATGGACACAGATACGCAGTATTTT.